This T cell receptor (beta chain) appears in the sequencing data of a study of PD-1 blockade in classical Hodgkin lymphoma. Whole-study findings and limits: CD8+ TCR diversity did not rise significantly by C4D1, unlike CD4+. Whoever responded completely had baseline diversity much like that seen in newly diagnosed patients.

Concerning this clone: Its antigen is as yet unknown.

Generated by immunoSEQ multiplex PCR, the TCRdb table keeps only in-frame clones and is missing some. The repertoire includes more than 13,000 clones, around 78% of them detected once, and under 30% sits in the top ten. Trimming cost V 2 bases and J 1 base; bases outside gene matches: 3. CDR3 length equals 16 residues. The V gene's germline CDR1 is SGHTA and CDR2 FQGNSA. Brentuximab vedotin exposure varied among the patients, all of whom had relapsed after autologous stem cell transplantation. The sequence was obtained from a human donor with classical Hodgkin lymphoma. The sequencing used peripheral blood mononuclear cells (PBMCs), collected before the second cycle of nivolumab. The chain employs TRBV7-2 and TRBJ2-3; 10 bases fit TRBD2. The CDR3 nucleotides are TGTGCCAGCAGCTTAAAGCGGGGGGGTGGCACAGATACGCAGTATTTT. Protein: CASSLKRGGGTDTQYF. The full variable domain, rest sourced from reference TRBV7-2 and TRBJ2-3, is GAGVSQSPSNKVTEKGKDVELRCDPISGHTALYWYRQSLGQGLEFLIYFQGNSAPDKSGLPSDRFSAERTGGSVSTLTIQRTQQEDSAVYLCASSLKRGGGTDTQYFGPGTRLTVL.